These 26 T cell receptor beta chains originate from one sample sequenced in a study of cytomegalovirus exposure and HLA in healthy donors. Primers: 60 Vbeta forward and 13 Jbeta reverse. Here immunoSEQ multiplex PCR was the method, and the copy in TCRdb shows in-frame clones only, minus some. The table includes 200,000 to 250,000 clones, 70% to 90% detected once. Material: PBMCs. The receptors originated from a human donor in good health.

V gene TRBV5-4 combines with J gene TRBJ2-3; 10 bases line up with TRBD2. V trimming: 0 bases; J trimming: 6 bases; junction bases outside the gene matches: 16. Per germline, CDR1 SGHNT and CDR2 YYREEE (reference sequence). The CDR3 consists of 19 residues. CDR3 loop: CASSLGGLAGALGGDTQYF. The CDR3 bases are TGTGCCAGCAGCTTGGGAGGCCTAGCGGGAGCCCTCGGCGGGGATACGCAGTATTTT.

The chain uses TRBV28 and TRBJ2-3, with 7 bases aligning to TRBD2. This CDR3 has 15 amino acids. V shed 4 bases and J 0 bases; nucleotides not matched to a gene: 4. The germline CDR1 and CDR2 sequences are MDHEN and SYDVKM. CDR3 nucleotide sequence: TGTGCCAGCAGTTCCTCGGGACTAAGCACAGATACGCAGTATTTT. It codes for CASSSSGLSTDTQYF.

Comments on this clone: At one boundary the junction diverges from the germline segment, which might be a read error. The chain joins TRBV2 to TRBJ2-7, with 9 bases matching TRBD1. The V gene's germline CDR1 is SNHLY and CDR2 FYNNEI. This CDR3 spans 11 amino acids. CDR3 sequence (DNA): TGTGCCAGCAGTGAAGGGACAGGGGCATCCTTC. It translates to CASSEGTGASF.

The chain carries TRBV27 and TRBJ2-5; TRBD2 agrees at 12 bases. Germline CDR1 MNHEY, CDR2 SMNVEV (reference sequence). Unmatched junction bases numbered 11, after V lost 6 bases and J lost 3 bases. CDR3 size: 17 residues. The CDR3 DNA sequence: TGTGCCAGCAGCCCCCTGACTAGCGGGAGTCCCAAAGAGACCCAGTACTTC. It yields the protein CASSPLTSGSPKETQYF.

The V gene is TRBV11-2, the J gene TRBJ2-1, with TRBD2 identical over 11 bases. This CDR3 comprises 16 residues. Germline CDR1 is SGHAT and CDR2 is FQNNGV. With V trimmed by 2 bases and J by 1 base, 1 base remained unmatched. As DNA, the CDR3 is TGTGCCAGCAGCTTAACTAGCGGGGGATCCTACAATGAGCAGTTCTTC. Its protein is CASSLTSGGSYNEQFF. The whole variable domain, filled in from reference TRBV11-2 and TRBJ2-1, reads EAGVAQSPRYKIIEKRQSVAFWCNPISGHATLYWYQQILGQGPKLLIQFQNNGVVDDSQLPKDRFSAERLKGVDSTLKIQPAKLEDSAVYLCASSLTSGGSYNEQFFGPGTRLTVL.

The V and J genes are TRBV15 and TRBJ2-2, with TRBD2 matching 10 bases. The trim removed 1 base at V and 8 bases at J, leaving 10 bases unmatched. CDR1 is LNHNV and CDR2 is YYDKDF in the germline V gene (reference sequence). CDR3 length equals 17 residues. The CDR3 loop is CATSRVPSGRSSGELFF. The CDR3 region has the DNA TGTGCCACCAGCAGAGTACCTAGCGGGAGATCGTCGGGGGAGCTGTTTTTT.

This clone was seen a single time. The chain has TRBV6-4 and TRBJ2-1, with TRBD2 identical over 9 bases. The CDR3 is 14 residues long. Germline CDR1 MRHNA, CDR2 SNTAGT. The trim removed 3 bases at V and 8 bases at J, leaving 5 bases unmatched. For the CDR3, the DNA is TGTGCCAGCAGTGAACGACTAGCGGACGATGAGCAGTTCTTC. Translation gives CASSERLADDEQFF.

This sequence joins TRBV2 and TRBJ2-3; weak D call: TRBD1 (5 bases). The CDR3 covers 12 residues. Germline V gives CDR1 SNHLY, CDR2 FYNNEI. V lost 6 bases to trimming and J lost 2 bases, with 6 bases between them. CDR3 sequence reads: CASRDNTDTQYF. In DNA, the CDR3 is TGTGCCAGCAGGGACAACACAGATACGCAGTATTTT.

The V gene is TRBV5-1, the J gene TRBJ2-5; a weak D match, TRBD2 (5 bases). Germline CDR1 reads SGHRS; CDR2 reads YFSETQ. V was cut by 6 bases and J by 2 bases, with 23 bases left in between. There are 17 residues in the CDR3. The CDR3 nucleotides read TGCGCCAGCACCGCGAGGAGGAATAACCGGGGACAAGAGACCCAGTACTTC. It translates to CASTARRNNRGQETQYF.

V is TRBV2 and J is TRBJ2-7; D perhaps matches TRBD1 (5 bases). From germline, CDR1 is SNHLY and CDR2 FYNNEI. This CDR3 has 15 residues. Trimming cost V 4 bases and J 7 bases, with 20 bases left between them. The CDR3 coding sequence is TGTGCCAGCAGTGTCGACGGACCGTCTAGGGGTGAGCAGTACTTC. It codes for CASSVDGPSRGEQYF.

The rearrangement links TRBV11-1 to TRBJ2-5; 7 bases are shared with TRBD1. V was clipped by 0 bases and J by 5 bases; unmatched bases: 12. CDR1 and CDR2 (germline): SGHAT, FQDESV (reference sequence). The CDR3 contains 17 residues. This CDR3 reads CASSLAGGPSAGETQYF. CDR3 in DNA: TGTGCCAGCAGCTTAGCAGGGGGCCCCTCGGCCGGCGAGACCCAGTACTTC.

The CDR3 sequence: CAWSGSRNIPSYNEQFF. The CDR3 bases are TGTGCCTGGAGTGGTTCGCGGAACATACCCTCCTACAATGAGCAGTTCTTC. V gene TRBV30 combines with J gene TRBJ2-1; no clear D gene. This CDR3 is 17 amino acids long. Trimming shortened V by 1 base and J by 0 bases, and 16 bases separated the two germline ends. The germline V gene has CDR1 GTSNPN and CDR2 SVGIG (reference sequence).

The chain joins TRBV6-5 to TRBJ1-2; 8 nucleotides agree with TRBD1. V shed 5 bases and J 4 bases; nucleotides not matched to a gene: 6. This CDR3 spans 14 amino acids. CDR1 MNHEY and CDR2 SVGAGI come from the germline V gene. The CDR3 here is CASSNDRGGYGYTF. The CDR3 region has the DNA TGTGCCAGCAGTAACGACAGGGGAGGCTATGGCTACACCTTC.

This clone was observed once. J is TRBJ2-3 and V is TRBV28; 7 bases map to TRBD1. Germline-derived CDR1 and CDR2 are MDHEN and SYDVKM. The CDR3 length is 15 residues. Trimming removed 2 bases from V and 0 bases from J; junction bases left unmatched: 2. The CDR3 region is CASSLGTDSTDTQYF. CDR3 coding DNA: TGTGCCAGCAGTTTAGGGACAGATAGCACAGATACGCAGTATTTT.

The DNA for the CDR3 is TGTGCCAGCAGTCTCAATCAGGGGGAGGCCAAAAACATTCAGTACTTC. This encodes CASSLNQGEAKNIQYF. This chain links TRBV28 with TRBJ2-4, with 7 bases matching TRBD1. Germline V gene lookup returns CDR1 MDHEN and CDR2 SYDVKM. This CDR3 is built from 16 residues. V shed 5 bases and J 1 base; nucleotides not matched to a gene: 8.

V gene TRBV28 combines with J gene TRBJ1-1; TRBD1 aligns across 9 bases. CDR1 and CDR2 from the germline V gene are MDHEN and SYDVKM. V lost 4 bases, J lost 1 base, and 4 bases stayed unmatched. The CDR3 has 15 amino acids. In DNA, the CDR3 is TGTGCCAGCAGTTCCGGACAGGGGTGGAACACTGAAGCTTTCTTT. Its translation: CASSSGQGWNTEAFF.

The V call is TRBV2, the J call TRBJ2-1; D uncertain. The CDR3 is 13 amino acids. Deletions cut 4 bases from V and 3 bases from J, with 7 bases between. Germline V lookup: CDR1 SNHLY, CDR2 FYNNEI. Written as DNA, the CDR3 is TGTGCCAGCAGTGTCGGCGGCTACAATGAGCAGTTCTTC. Its protein is CASSVGGYNEQFF.

The rearrangement uses TRBV10-1 and TRBJ2-1; a possible D gene is TRBD1 (5 bases). The V end was cut by 4 bases, the J end by 8 bases, with 18 bases between. Germline V gene sequence: CDR1 WNHNN, CDR2 SYGVQD (reference sequence). This CDR3 is built from 15 residues. The CDR3 is CASSGQTTERHEQFF. DNA for the CDR3: TGCGCCAGCAGTGGACAGACCACCGAACGACATGAGCAGTTCTTC.

The chain couples TRBV19 to TRBJ1-5, with D unclear. The CDR3 has 14 residues. In germline, CDR1 is LNHDA, CDR2 SQIVND (reference sequence). V shed 1 base and J shed 4 bases, with 8 bases lying between them. This chain's CDR3 is CASSIGGKNQPQHF. CDR3 DNA: TGTGCCAGTAGTATAGGAGGGAAAAATCAGCCCCAGCATTTT.

The V call is TRBV18, the J call TRBJ2-1; 10 bases agree with TRBD2. V shed 6 bases and J 4 bases; nucleotides not matched to a gene: 6. There are 15 residues in the CDR3. The germline V gene has CDR1 KGHSH and CDR2 LQKENI. In nucleotides, the CDR3 is TGTGCCAGCTCGCTAACTAGCGGGATTTACAATGAGCAGTTCTTC. It codes for CASSLTSGIYNEQFF. Using reference TRBV18 and TRBJ2-1 for the parts outside the CDR3, the full variable domain is NAGVMQNPRHLVRRRGQEARLRCSPMKGHSHVYWYRQLPEEGLKFMVYLQKENIIDESGMPKERFSAEFPKEGPSILRIQQVVRGDSAAYFCASSLTSGIYNEQFFGPGTRLTVL.

The chain employs TRBV13 and TRBJ2-7; 13 positions match TRBD2. Trimming took 4 bases from V and 5 from J; bases not matched to a gene: 11. CDR3 length equals 17 residues. The V gene's germline CDR1 is PRHDT and CDR2 FYEKMQ (reference sequence). CDR3 loop: CASSSESSGLAGHEQYF. CDR3 nucleotide sequence: TGTGCCAGCAGCTCCGAAAGTTCGGGACTAGCGGGACACGAGCAGTACTTC.

As concerns this clone: One end of the junction varies from germline; a read error may be responsible. The rearrangement uses TRBV7-9 and TRBJ2-6; 11 nucleotides align to TRBD1. Germline V gene data show CDR1 as SEHNR and CDR2 as FQNEAQ (reference sequence). The CDR3 spans 18 residues. The CDR3, as DNA: TGTTCCAGCAGCTTCGGGACAGGGGGATCCTCTGGGGCCAACGTCCTGACTTTC. As protein: CSSSFGTGGSSGANVLTF.

The CDR3 nucleotides are TGTGCCAGCAGCTTGGGACAGGAGAACACCGGGGAGCTGTTTTTT. This codes for CASSLGQENTGELFF. J is TRBJ2-2 and V is TRBV7-9; 8 bases map to TRBD1. CDR1 is SEHNR, CDR2 FQNEAQ, per germline (reference sequence). V lost 3 bases and J lost 1; bases outside the gene matches: 1. The CDR3 runs 15 residues.

The chain couples TRBV25-1 to TRBJ1-4, with a weak D call TRBD1 (5 bases). The CDR3 extends over 14 amino acids. Germline V CDR1 and CDR2: MGHDK, SYGVNS. Trimming took off 2 bases at V and 5 bases at J, with 9 bases between the two ends. This CDR3 is CASSEEAGNEKLFF. CDR3 nucleotide sequence: TGTGCCAGCAGTGAAGAGGCAGGGAATGAAAAACTGTTTTTT.

This sequence joins TRBV6-5 and TRBJ2-7, with D perhaps matching TRBD2 (5 bases). Trimming stripped 6 bases from V and 3 bases from J, with 15 bases between. Germline V gene data show CDR1 as MNHEY and CDR2 as SVGAGI. The CDR3 runs 14 residues. CDR3 in DNA: TGTGCCAGCAGCCTAGTTGAGGGCCGCTACGAGCAGTACTTC. Amino acids: CASSLVEGRYEQYF.

The chain couples TRBV18 to TRBJ1-1; no clear D gene. The CDR3 runs 12 residues. Looked up from germline, CDR1 is KGHSH and CDR2 is LQKENI. Trimming left V 0 bases short and J 8 bases short, with 7 bases between. In DNA form, the CDR3 reads TGTGCCAGCTCACCACCATCTAGGGAAGCTTTCTTT. The encoded protein is CASSPPSREAFF.